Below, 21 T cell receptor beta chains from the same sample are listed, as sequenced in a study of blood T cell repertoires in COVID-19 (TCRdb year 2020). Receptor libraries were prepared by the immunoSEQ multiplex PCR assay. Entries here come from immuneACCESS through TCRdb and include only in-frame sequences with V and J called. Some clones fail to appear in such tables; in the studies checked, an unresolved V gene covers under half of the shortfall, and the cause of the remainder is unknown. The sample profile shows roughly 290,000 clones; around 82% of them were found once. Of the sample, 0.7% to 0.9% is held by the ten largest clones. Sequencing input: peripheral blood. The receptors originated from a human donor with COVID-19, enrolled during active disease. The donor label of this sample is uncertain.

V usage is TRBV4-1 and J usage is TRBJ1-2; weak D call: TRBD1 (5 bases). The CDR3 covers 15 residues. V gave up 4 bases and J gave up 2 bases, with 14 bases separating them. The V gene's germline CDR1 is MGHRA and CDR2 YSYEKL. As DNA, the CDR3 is TGCGCCAGCAGCCTCCAGGCAGGGCTGAACTATGGCTACACCTTC. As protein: CASSLQAGLNYGYTF.

CDR3 bases: TGTGCCAGCAGTCCCGACCCCTCCGGCGGGCCTTCACCCTACGAGCAGTACTTC. Translation: CASSPDPSGGPSPYEQYF. The chain carries TRBV28 and TRBJ2-7; weak D call: TRBD2 (5 bases). Germline-derived CDR1 and CDR2 are MDHEN and SYDVKM. Deletions cut 5 bases from V and 2 bases from J, with 25 bases between. CDR3 size: 18 residues.

CDR3 coding DNA: TGCGCCAGCAGCCAAGATCCTGTCGGCGGGTCCTACAATGAGCAGTTCTTC. Protein product: CASSQDPVGGSYNEQFF. The genes are TRBV4-3 and TRBJ2-1; D possibly corresponds to TRBD2 (5 bases). Between the trimmed V and J ends, which lost 0 bases and 1 base, there was a span of 13 bases. Germline CDR1 LGHNA, CDR2 YSLEER. CDR3 length: 17 amino acids.

The CDR3 DNA is TGCGCCAGCAGCCCTATGACAGGGGGGGAAACTGAAGCTTTCTTT. Translated, it gives CASSPMTGGETEAFF. V and J are TRBV5-1 and TRBJ1-1; 9 bases are shared with TRBD1. CDR1 and CDR2 (germline): SGHRS, YFSETQ. CDR3 size: 15 residues. J gave up 5 bases and V 4 bases, and 9 bases lay outside the gene matches. The whole variable domain, filled in from reference TRBV5-1 and TRBJ1-1, reads KAGVTQTPRYLIKTRGQQVTLSCSPISGHRSVSWYQQTPGQGLQFLFEYFSETQRNKGNFPGRFSGRQFSNSRSEMNVSTLELGDSALYLCASSPMTGGETEAFFGQGTRLTVV.

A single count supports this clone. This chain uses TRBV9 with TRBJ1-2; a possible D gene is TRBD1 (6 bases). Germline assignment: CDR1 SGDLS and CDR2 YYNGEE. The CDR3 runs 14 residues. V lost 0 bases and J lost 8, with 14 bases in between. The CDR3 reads CASSVVGRGSGYTF. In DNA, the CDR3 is TGTGCCAGCAGCGTAGTTGGCAGGGGAAGCGGCTACACCTTC. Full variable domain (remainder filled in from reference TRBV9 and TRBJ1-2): DSGVTQTPKHLITATGQRVTLRCSPRSGDLSVYWYQQSLDQGLQFLIQYYNGEERAKGNILERFSAQQFPDLHSELNLSSLELGDSALYFCASSVVGRGSGYTFGSGTRLTVV.

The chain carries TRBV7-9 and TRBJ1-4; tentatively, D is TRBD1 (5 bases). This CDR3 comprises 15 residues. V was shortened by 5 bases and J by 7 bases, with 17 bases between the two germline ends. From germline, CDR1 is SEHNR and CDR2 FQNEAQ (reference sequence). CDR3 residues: CASSQGQGVSEKLFF. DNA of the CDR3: TGTGCCAGCAGCCAAGGGCAGGGTGTAAGTGAAAAACTGTTTTTT.

This chain's CDR3 is CASRRGEGYNEQFF. CDR3 bases: TGTGCCAGCAGGAGGGGGGAGGGGTACAATGAGCAGTTCTTC. The rearrangement links TRBV3-1 (or the pseudogene TRBV3-2) to TRBJ2-1, with a tentative D call TRBD2 (7 bases). The germline V gene has CDR1 LGHDT and CDR2 YNNKEL (reference sequence). Trimming removed 6 bases from V and 4 bases from J, with 13 bases in between. The CDR3 has 14 residues.

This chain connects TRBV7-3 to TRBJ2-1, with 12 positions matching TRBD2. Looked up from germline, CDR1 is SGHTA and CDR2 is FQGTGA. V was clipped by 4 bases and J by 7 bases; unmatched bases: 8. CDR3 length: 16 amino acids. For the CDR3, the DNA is TGTGCCAGCAGCTCAATACTAGCGGGAGGTCGGAATGAGCAGTTCTTC. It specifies CASSSILAGGRNEQFF.

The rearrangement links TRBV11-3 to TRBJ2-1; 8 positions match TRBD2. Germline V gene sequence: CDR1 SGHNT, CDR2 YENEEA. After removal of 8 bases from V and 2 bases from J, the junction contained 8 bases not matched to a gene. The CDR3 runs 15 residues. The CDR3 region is CASALRRGAYNEQFF. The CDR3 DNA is TGTGCCAGCGCCTTGAGGCGGGGGGCCTACAATGAGCAGTTCTTC.

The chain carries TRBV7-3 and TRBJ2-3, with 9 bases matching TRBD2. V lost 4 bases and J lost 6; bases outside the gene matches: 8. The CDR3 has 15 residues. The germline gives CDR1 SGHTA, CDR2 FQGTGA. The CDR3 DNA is TGTGCCAGCAGCTCCCCCGGGACTAGCTCTGATACGCAGTATTTT. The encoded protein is CASSSPGTSSDTQYF.

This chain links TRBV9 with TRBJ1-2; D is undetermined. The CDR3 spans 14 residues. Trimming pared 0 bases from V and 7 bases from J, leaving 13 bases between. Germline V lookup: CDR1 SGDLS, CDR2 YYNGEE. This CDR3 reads CASSVDLRVAGYTF. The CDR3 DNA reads TGTGCCAGCAGCGTAGACCTGAGGGTGGCTGGCTACACCTTC.

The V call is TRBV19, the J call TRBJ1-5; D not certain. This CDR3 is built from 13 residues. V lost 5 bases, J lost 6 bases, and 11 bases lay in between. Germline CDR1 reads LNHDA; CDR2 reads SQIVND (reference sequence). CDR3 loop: CASSPSSGQPQHF. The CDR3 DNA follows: TGTGCCAGTAGTCCCTCATCAGGTCAGCCCCAGCATTTT.

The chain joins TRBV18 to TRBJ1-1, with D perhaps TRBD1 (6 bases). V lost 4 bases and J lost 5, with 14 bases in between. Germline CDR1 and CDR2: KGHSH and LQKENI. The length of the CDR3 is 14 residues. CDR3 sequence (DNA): TGTGCCAGCTCACGGCAGGGGTTTGCGACTGAAGCTTTCTTT. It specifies CASSRQGFATEAFF.

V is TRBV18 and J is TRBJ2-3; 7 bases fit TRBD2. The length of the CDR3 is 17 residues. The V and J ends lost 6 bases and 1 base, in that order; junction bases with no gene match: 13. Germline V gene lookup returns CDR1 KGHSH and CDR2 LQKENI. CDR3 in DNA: TGTGCCAGCTCCTCCAATCCTAGCGGAGGGGGCACAGATACGCAGTATTTT. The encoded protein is CASSSNPSGGGTDTQYF.

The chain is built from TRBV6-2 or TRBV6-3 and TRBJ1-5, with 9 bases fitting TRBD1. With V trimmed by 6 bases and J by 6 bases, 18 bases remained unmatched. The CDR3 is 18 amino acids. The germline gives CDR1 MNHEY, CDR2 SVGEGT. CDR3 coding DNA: TGTGCCAGCAGCCCGGACGGCGGGCGGACAGGGGCCAGTCAGCCCCAGCATTTT. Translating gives CASSPDGGRTGASQPQHF.

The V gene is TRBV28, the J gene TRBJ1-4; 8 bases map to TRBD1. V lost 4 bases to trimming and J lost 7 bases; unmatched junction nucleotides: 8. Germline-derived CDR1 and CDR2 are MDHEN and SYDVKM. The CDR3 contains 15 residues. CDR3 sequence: CASSSTTGDGEKLFF. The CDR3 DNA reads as TGTGCCAGCAGTTCGACGACAGGGGACGGTGAAAAACTGTTTTTT.

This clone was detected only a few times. The chain's CDR3 is CASSEQGGNGELFF. CDR3 nucleotides: TGCGCCAGCAGTGAGCAGGGAGGCAACGGGGAGCTGTTTTTT. V usage is TRBV10-1 and J usage is TRBJ2-2; weak D call: TRBD2 (6 bases). The CDR3 spans 14 residues. Germline V gene data show CDR1 as WNHNN and CDR2 as SYGVQD (reference sequence). Trimming removed 2 bases from V and 7 bases from J, with 11 bases in between.

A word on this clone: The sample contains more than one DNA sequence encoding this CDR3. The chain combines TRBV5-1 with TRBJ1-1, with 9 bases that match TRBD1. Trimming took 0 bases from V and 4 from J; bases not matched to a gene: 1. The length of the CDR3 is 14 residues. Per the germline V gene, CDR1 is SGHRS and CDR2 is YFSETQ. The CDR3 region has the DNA TGCGCCAGCAGCTTGGGACAGGGGGGCACTGAAGCTTTCTTT. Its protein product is CASSLGQGGTEAFF.

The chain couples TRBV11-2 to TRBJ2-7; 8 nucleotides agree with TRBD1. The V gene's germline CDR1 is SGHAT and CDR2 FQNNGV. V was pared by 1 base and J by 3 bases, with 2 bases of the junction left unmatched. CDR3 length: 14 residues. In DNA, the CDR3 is TGTGCCAGCAGCTTAGCCGGACAGGGCTACGAGCAGTACTTC. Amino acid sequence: CASSLAGQGYEQYF.

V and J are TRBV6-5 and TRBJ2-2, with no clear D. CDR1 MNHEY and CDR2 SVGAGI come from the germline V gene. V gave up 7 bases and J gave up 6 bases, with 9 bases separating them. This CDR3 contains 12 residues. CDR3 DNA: TGTGCCAGCAATCCCTACGCCGGGGAGCTGTTTTTT. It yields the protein CASNPYAGELFF.

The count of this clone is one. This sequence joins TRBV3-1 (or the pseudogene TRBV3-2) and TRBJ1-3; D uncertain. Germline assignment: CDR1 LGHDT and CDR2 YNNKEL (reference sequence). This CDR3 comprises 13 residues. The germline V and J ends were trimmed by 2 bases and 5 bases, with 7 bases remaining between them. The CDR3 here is CASSQRGRNTIYF. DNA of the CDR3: TGTGCCAGCAGCCAACGGGGAAGAAACACCATATATTTT.